This T cell receptor (beta chain) was retrieved from a study of cytomegalovirus exposure and HLA in healthy donors. Study findings and constraints: Reportedly, TCR beta sequences accurately predicted HLA-A and HLA-B alleles in most subjects. A later analysis reportedly found fewer N-insertions in an Asian-associated ancestry cluster than the roughly 700-donor mean. Later analysis associated a missense DCLRE1C variant with TCR beta V- and J-gene trimming.

On this clone: The antigen is unknown. At one end, the junction sequence differs from germline, possibly due to a read error.

13 Jbeta primers and 60 Vbeta primers were used for the PCR. Assay used: immunoSEQ multiplex PCR; TCRdb lists only in-frame clones, some missing. The profile covers some 140,000 clones, with 70% to 85% appearing a single time and 8.8% taken by the ten largest. The CDR3 runs to 16 residues. Per germline, CDR1 SSHAT and CDR2 FNYEAQ (reference sequence). The V gene is TRBV7-7, the J gene TRBJ1-4; possibly TRBD1 for D (6 bases). The source is a woman aged 50 to 60 in good health and CMV-seropositive. The sample consisted of PBMCs. In DNA form, the CDR3 reads TGTGCTAGCAGCCGGAAGCCTACCGGGGGGCGAGAAAAACTGTTTTTT. Translating gives CASSRKPTGGREKLFF.